This T cell receptor beta chain came from a study of sequential checkpoint blockade in melanoma. Overall study context: TCRbeta immunosequencing was performed on DNA from 75 to 95 pretreatment melanoma tumor samples. Roughly 22 patients had matched tumor biopsies before treatment and at week 13 after nivolumab or ipilimumab alone. Findings of the study overall: Mutational load did not correlate with tumor T-cell fraction or clonality.

TCRdb's table, derived via immunoSEQ multiplex PCR, lists solely in-frame clones and lacks some. The sample carries approximately 600 clones, 22% recorded once. By proportion, this clone is medium-sized. Its antigen is unidentified. Described treatment: randomized to nivolumab then ipilimumab (arm A) or the reverse (arm B). This CDR3 has 15 amino acids. J lost 2 bases, V lost 4 bases, and 8 bases had no gene match. CDR1 is SGDLS, CDR2 YYNGEE, per germline. The chain carries TRBV9 and TRBJ1-2; 7 positions match TRBD1. This material consisted of tumor tissue (inferred from file names), taken from a patient given nivolumab and ipilimumab in sequence. This TCR was sampled from a human donor with melanoma. CDR3 in DNA: TGTGCCAGCAGCCCCCGACAGGGAGACAACTATGGCTACACCTTC. Amino acids: CASSPRQGDNYGYTF.